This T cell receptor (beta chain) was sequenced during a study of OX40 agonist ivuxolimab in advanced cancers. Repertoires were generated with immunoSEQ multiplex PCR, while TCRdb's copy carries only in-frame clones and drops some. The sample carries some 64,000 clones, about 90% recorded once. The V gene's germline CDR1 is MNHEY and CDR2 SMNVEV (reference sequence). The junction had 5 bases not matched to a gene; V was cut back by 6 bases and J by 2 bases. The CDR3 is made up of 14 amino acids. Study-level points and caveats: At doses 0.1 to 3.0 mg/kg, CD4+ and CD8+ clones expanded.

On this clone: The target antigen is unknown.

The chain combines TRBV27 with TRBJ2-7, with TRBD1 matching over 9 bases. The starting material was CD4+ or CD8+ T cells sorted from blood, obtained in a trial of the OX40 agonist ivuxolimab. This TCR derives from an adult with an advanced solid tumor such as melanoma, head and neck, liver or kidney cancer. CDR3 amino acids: CASRPRDRAYEQYF. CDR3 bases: TGTGCCAGCAGACCCCGGGACAGGGCCTACGAGCAGTACTTC.